This entry lists 9 T cell receptor beta chains sequenced from one sample in a study of T cell responses to AZD1222 COVID-19 vaccine. Assay: immunoSEQ multiplex PCR; the TCRdb copy retains only in-frame clones and omits some. The sample records 140,000 to 150,000 clones, 91% being singletons. The input for sequencing was peripheral blood, taken on day 0 of AZD1222 vaccination. Every receptor here comes from an adult in good health.

The DNA for the CDR3 is TGTGCCTGGGGGACAGGTGATTATAATTCACCCCTCCACTTT. Encoded protein: CAWGTGDYNSPLHF. V gene TRBV30 combines with J gene TRBJ1-6; the match to TRBD1 covers 8 bases. The germline V gene has CDR1 GTSNPN and CDR2 SVGIG (reference sequence). V shed 5 bases, J shed 4 bases, and the junction held 4 bases outside the gene matches. The CDR3 spans 14 residues. Filled out from reference TRBV30 and TRBJ1-6, the complete variable domain reads SQTIHQWPATLVQPVGSPLSLECTVEGTSNPNLYWYRQAAGRGLQLLFYSVGIGQISSEVPQNLSASRPQDRQFILSSKKLLLSDSGFYLCAWGTGDYNSPLHFGNGTRLTVT.

This clone was counted a single time. The chain combines TRBV14 with TRBJ2-7; no clear D. The CDR3 covers 13 residues. Germline V gene lookup returns CDR1 SGHDN and CDR2 FVKESK. V shed 4 bases and J shed 7 bases, with 14 bases lying between them. CDR3 sequence reads: CASSRLELREQYF. CDR3 in DNA: TGTGCCAGCAGCCGTCTGGAACTCCGGGAGCAGTACTTC.

The gene calls are TRBV4-3 and TRBJ2-7; D gene uncertain. The V gene's germline CDR1 is LGHNA and CDR2 YSLEER. V was trimmed by 4 bases and J by 3 bases, leaving 4 bases between them. The CDR3 runs 11 residues. CDR3 loop: CASSRGYEQYF. In DNA form, the CDR3 reads TGCGCCAGCAGCCGGGGCTACGAGCAGTACTTC.

CDR3 region: CASSYEDREDTGELFF. CDR3 nucleotide sequence: TGTGCCAGCAGTTACGAGGACAGGGAAGACACCGGGGAGCTGTTTTTT. This rearrangement joins TRBV6-5 to TRBJ2-2; 8 bases are a match to TRBD1. CDR1 is MNHEY and CDR2 is SVGAGI in the germline V gene. Trimming removed 2 bases from V and 3 bases from J; junction bases left unmatched: 5. This CDR3 has 16 residues.

The chain uses TRBV7-2 and TRBJ2-1; 9 bases line up with TRBD2. The CDR3 is 17 amino acids. The junction had 13 bases not matched to a gene; V was cut back by 1 base and J by 9 bases. Germline CDR1 and CDR2: SGHTA and FQGNSA. The CDR3 coding sequence is TGTGCCAGCAGCTTAGGGCGTAGCGGGAGATACCACGGTGAGCAGTTCTTC. As protein: CASSLGRSGRYHGEQFF.

The V gene is TRBV19, the J gene TRBJ1-3; D perhaps matches TRBD1 (5 bases). The V gene's germline CDR1 is LNHDA and CDR2 SQIVND (reference sequence). CDR3 length equals 14 residues. The germline V and J ends were trimmed by 8 bases and 1 base, with 12 bases remaining between them. Written as DNA, the CDR3 is TGTGCCAGTTCCCTCAGGGAGTCTGGAAACACCATATATTTT. It encodes CASSLRESGNTIYF.

This chain joins TRBV19 and TRBJ1-5; TRBD1 might be the D (5 bases). This CDR3 is 16 amino acids long. Germline CDR1 reads LNHDA; CDR2 reads SQIVND (reference sequence). V lost 5 bases to trimming and J lost 3 bases, with 17 bases between them. This chain's CDR3 is CASSLKVGQSNQPQHF. The CDR3 bases are TGTGCCAGTAGTCTCAAGGTTGGACAATCCAATCAGCCCCAGCATTTT.

V usage is TRBV7-8 and J usage is TRBJ2-7; D gene ambiguous. CDR1 and CDR2 from the germline V gene are SGHVS and FQNEAQ. CDR3 length: 12 amino acids. V lost 2 bases to trimming and J lost 6 bases, with 8 bases between them. Written as DNA, the CDR3 is TGTGCCAGCAGCTTAACAGTTCCCGAGCAGTACTTC. This codes for CASSLTVPEQYF.

This chain connects TRBV28 to TRBJ2-6; 13 nucleotides match TRBD2. After removal of 6 bases from V and 3 bases from J, the junction contained 8 bases not matched to a gene. The CDR3 is 18 amino acids. Looked up from germline, CDR1 is MDHEN and CDR2 is SYDVKM. CDR3 nucleotides: TGTGCCAGCAGCAAAGGACTAGCGGGAGTTTATGGGGCCAACGTCCTGACTTTC. As protein: CASSKGLAGVYGANVLTF. The full variable domain, completed using reference TRBV28 and TRBJ2-6, is DVKVTQSSRYLVKRTGEKVFLECVQDMDHENMFWYRQDPGLGLRLIYFSYDVKMKEKGDIPEGYSVSREKKERFSLILESASTNQTSMYLCASSKGLAGVYGANVLTFGAGSRLTVL.